The clone carrying this T cell receptor (beta chain) appeared once. Its antigen is currently unknown. The source of the sample is a study of cytomegalovirus exposure and HLA in healthy donors. The PCR employed 60 Vbeta primers together with 13 Jbeta primers. Clones were read by immunoSEQ multiplex PCR, and TCRdb kept only the in-frame ones, dropping some. The data show approximately 120,000 clones, roughly 74% seen once. CDR3 length: 14 amino acids. Germline CDR1 is SGHNT and CDR2 is YENEEA. Trimming took off 4 bases at V and 5 bases at J, with 11 bases between the two ends. General study results and limits: Of the V segments, some could not be distinguished, including TRBV6-2 and TRBV6-3, and were excluded. The records held CMV serostatus as the only immune exposure information. Reports indicate that TCR beta sequences accurately predicted the HLA-A and HLA-B alleles of most subjects.

The gene calls are TRBV11-3 and TRBJ2-2; D not certain. Sequenced sample: PBMCs. The clonotype was recovered from a woman between 45 and 65 years old in good health and CMV-seropositive. CDR3 sequence (DNA): TGTGCCAGCAGCTCTCCGTGGAGTACCGGGGAGCTGTTTTTT. Protein product: CASSSPWSTGELFF.